This T cell receptor beta chain stems from a study of T cell responses to AZD1222 COVID-19 vaccine. Trimming removed 1 base at V and 7 bases at J, with 6 bases between. This CDR3 spans 12 amino acids. CDR1 and CDR2 from the germline V gene are SGHTS and YDEGEE. Measured with immunoSEQ multiplex PCR; TCRdb has only the in-frame clones, and not every one. The table lists approximately 100,000 clones, approximately 87% of them singletons. This TCR was sampled from an adult in good health. The chain couples TRBV5-8 to TRBJ2-1; no reliable D call. Material: peripheral blood, obtained on day 0 of AZD1222 vaccination. As DNA, the CDR3 is TGTGCCAGCAGCTTGTATGGGAATGAGCAGTTCTTC. This codes for CASSLYGNEQFF.